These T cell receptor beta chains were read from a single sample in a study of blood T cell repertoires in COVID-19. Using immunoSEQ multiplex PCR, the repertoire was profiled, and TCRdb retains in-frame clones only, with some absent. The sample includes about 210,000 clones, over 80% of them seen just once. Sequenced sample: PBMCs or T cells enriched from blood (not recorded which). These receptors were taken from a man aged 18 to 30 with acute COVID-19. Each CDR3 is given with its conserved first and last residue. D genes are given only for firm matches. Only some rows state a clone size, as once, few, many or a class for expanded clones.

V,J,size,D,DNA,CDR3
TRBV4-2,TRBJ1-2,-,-,TGTGCCAGCAGCCAAGATCTGGCAGGTAACGGCTATGGCTACACCTTC,CASSQDLAGNGYGYTF
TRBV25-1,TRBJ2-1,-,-,TGTGCCAGCAGTGGGGGCAAAATTTCCTACAATGAGCAGTTCTTC,CASSGGKISYNEQFF
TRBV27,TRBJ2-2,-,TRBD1,TGTGCCAGCAAGGACAGGGGGCACACCGGGGAGCTGTTTTTT,CASKDRGHTGELFF
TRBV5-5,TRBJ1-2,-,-,TGTGCCAGCAGCTTAGCGGGTCCCTATGGCTACACCTTC,CASSLAGPYGYTF
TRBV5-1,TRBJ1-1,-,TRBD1,TGCGCCAGCAGCTTACAGGGGACTGAAGCTTTCTTT,CASSLQGTEAFF
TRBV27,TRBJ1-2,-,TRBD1,TGTGCCAGCAGCACCGGGACAGGGATGTGGGCGGGGGGCTACACCTTC,CASSTGTGMWAGGYTF
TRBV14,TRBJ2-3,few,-,TGTGCCAGCAGCCAAGGGCTAGTTAGAGATACGCAGTATTTT,CASSQGLVRDTQYF
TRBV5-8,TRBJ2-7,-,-,TGTGCCAGCAGCCTCAGGGGAACAGTCGAGCAGTACTTC,CASSLRGTVEQYF
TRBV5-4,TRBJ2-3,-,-,TGTGCCAGCAGCTTGTCTCGAGGGAGAACAGATACGCAGTATTTT,CASSLSRGRTDTQYF
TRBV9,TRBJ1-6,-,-,TGTGCCAGCAGCGCAGGGCAGCCACCCCTCCACTTT,CASSAGQPPLHF
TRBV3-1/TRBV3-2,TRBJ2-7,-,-,TGTGCCAGCAGCCAAGTGGTAACTCCACCTTACGAGCAGTACTTC,CASSQVVTPPYEQYF
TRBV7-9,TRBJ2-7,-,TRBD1,TGTGCCAGCAGCTTCTCGGACAGGGGGCGCGACGAGCAGTACTTC,CASSFSDRGRDEQYF
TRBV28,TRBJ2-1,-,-,TGTGCCAGCAGCTCCGGGGGCAATGAGCAGTTCTTC,CASSSGGNEQFF
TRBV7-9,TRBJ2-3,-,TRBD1,TGTGCCAGCAGTTATGGACAGGAGAACACAGATACGCAGTATTTT,CASSYGQENTDTQYF
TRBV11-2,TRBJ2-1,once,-,TGTGCCAGCAGCTTAATGGCCCCTCGTGGCAATGAGCAGTTCTTC,CASSLMAPRGNEQFF
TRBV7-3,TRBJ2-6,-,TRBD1,TGTGCCAGCAGCCCCTTTCACGGACAGGGGGCGGCTGGGGCCAACGTCCTGACTTTC,CASSPFHGQGAAGANVLTF
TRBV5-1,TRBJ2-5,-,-,TGCGCCAGCAGCTTGGCCGGGGAGACCCAGTACTTC,CASSLAGETQYF
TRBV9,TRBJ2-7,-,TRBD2,TGTGCCAGCAGCCCCTCCGGGACTAGCGGATCCTACGAGCAGTACTTC,CASSPSGTSGSYEQYF
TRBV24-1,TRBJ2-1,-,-,TGTGCCACCAGTGATTCTGCGTTAACCTCTGAAAGCTCCTACAATGAGCAGTTCTTC,CATSDSALTSESSYNEQFF
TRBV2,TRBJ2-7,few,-,TGTGCCAGCAGTGCAGGAGGGCCCCGGGGCTATTACGAGCAGTACTTC,CASSAGGPRGYYEQYF
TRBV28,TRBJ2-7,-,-,TGTGCCTCGGGGGGCAGAGACTCCTACGAGCAGTACTTC,CASGGRDSYEQYF
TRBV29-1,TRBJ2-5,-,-,TGCAGCGCCCCAGGGGGGCACGAGACCCAGTACTTC,CSAPGGHETQYF
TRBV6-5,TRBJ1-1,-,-,TGTGCCAGCAGCCAAGCGGGGATGAACACTGAAGCTTTCTTT,CASSQAGMNTEAFF
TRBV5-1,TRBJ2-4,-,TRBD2,TGCGCCAGCAGCTTAATAGCGGGGGCCAAAAACATTCAGTACTTC,CASSLIAGAKNIQYF
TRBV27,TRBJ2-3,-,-,TGTGCCAGCGCGGGACTCCCAGATACGCAGTATTTT,CASAGLPDTQYF
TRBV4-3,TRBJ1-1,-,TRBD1,TGCGCCAGCAGCCATGGGACAGGGACGAACACTGAAGCTTTCTTT,CASSHGTGTNTEAFF
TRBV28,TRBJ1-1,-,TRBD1,TGTGCCACGTTTATTCAGGGGGACACTGAAGCTTTCTTT,CATFIQGDTEAFF
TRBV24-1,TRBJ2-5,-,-,TGTGCCACCAGCCGCAGGGTAGAGACCCAGTACTTC,CATSRRVETQYF
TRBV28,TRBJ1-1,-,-,TGTGCCAGCAGTTACGGGTACACTGAAGCTTTCTTT,CASSYGYTEAFF
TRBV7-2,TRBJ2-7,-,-,TGTGCCAGCAGCTTAAGCCCTTCCGAGCAGTACTTC,CASSLSPSEQYF
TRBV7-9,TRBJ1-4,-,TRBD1,TGTGCCAGCAGCTTAACACAGGGGAAGGAAAAACTGTTTTTT,CASSLTQGKEKLFF
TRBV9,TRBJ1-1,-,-,TGTGCCAGCAGCGTACAGGGGTATGGGGCCACTGAAGCTTTCTTT,CASSVQGYGATEAFF
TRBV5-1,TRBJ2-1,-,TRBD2,TGCGCCAGCAGCCGCGGACTAGCGGGAGAGTTCGATGAGCAGTTCTTC,CASSRGLAGEFDEQFF
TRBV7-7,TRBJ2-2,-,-,TGTGCTAGCAGCGCCAACGGGGGAGCCACCGGGGAGCTGTTTTTT,CASSANGGATGELFF
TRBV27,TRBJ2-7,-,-,TGTGCCAGCAGTTTCCGAGGAACCTACGAGCAGTACTTC,CASSFRGTYEQYF
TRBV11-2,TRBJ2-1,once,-,TGTGCCAGCAGCTTTTCGGACAGCGGTTTCAATGAGCAGTTCTTC,CASSFSDSGFNEQFF
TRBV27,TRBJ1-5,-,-,TGTGCCAGCAGTCCAGAGACAGATATCTTAGCAGGTGGCAATCAGCCCCAGCATTTT,CASSPETDILAGGNQPQHF
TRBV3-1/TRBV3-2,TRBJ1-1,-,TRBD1,TGTGCCAGCAGCCATAGTGCAGGGGGCGTCGCTGAAGCTTTCTTT,CASSHSAGGVAEAFF
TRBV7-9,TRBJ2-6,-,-,TGTGCCAGCCCCCGGTTGCTCTCGGGGGCCAACGTCCTGACTTTC,CASPRLLSGANVLTF
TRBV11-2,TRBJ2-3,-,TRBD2,TGTGCCAGCAGCTTAGGCGCTAGCGGTACTAGCACAGATACGCAGTATTTT,CASSLGASGTSTDTQYF
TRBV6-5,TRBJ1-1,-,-,TGTGCCAGCAGGACAGCACCGAACACTGAAGCTTTCTTT,CASRTAPNTEAFF
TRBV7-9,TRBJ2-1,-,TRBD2,TGTGCCAGCAGCTTTAGCGGGAGGACCTACAATGAGCAGTTCTTC,CASSFSGRTYNEQFF
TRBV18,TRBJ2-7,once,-,TGTGCCAGCTCATCCGGACTAACCTACGAGCAGTACTTC,CASSSGLTYEQYF
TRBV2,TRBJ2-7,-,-,TGTGCCAGCACCAGGGTATTGGACTACGAGCAGTACTTC,CASTRVLDYEQYF
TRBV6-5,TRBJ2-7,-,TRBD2,TGTGCCAGCAGACACACTAGCGGGGGGTCCTACGAGCAGTACTTC,CASRHTSGGSYEQYF
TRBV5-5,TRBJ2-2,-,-,TGTGCCAGCAGCTTGTCCCAGCGATACACCGGGGAGCTGTTTTTT,CASSLSQRYTGELFF